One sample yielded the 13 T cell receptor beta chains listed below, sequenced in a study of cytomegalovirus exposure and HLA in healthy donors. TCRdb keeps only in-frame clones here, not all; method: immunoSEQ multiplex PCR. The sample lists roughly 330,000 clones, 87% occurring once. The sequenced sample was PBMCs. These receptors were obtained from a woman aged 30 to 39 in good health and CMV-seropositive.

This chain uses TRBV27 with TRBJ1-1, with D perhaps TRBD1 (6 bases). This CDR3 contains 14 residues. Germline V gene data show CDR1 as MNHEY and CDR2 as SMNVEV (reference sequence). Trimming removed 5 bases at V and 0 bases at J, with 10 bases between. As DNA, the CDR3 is TGTGCCAGCAGTGGCCCAGGGGTGAACACTGAAGCTTTCTTT. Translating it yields CASSGPGVNTEAFF.

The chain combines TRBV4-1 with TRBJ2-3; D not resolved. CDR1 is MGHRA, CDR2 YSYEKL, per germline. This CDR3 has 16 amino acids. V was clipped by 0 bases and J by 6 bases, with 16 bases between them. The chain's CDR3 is CASSQEATWPRDTQYF. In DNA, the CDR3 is TGCGCCAGCAGCCAAGAGGCTACCTGGCCACGGGATACGCAGTATTTT.

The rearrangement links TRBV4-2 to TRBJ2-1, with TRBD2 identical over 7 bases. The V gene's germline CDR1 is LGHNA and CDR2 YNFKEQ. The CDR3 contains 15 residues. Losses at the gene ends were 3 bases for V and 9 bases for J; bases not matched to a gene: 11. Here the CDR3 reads CASSQGGASSLEQFF. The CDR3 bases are TGTGCCAGCAGCCAGGGAGGGGCAAGTTCGCTTGAGCAGTTCTTC.

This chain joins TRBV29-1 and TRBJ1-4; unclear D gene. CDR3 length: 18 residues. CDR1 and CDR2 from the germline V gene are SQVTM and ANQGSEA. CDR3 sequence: CTITGGHRISASDEKLFF. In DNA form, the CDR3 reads TGCACTATTACTGGAGGGCATAGAATTTCGGCTTCCGATGAAAAACTGTTTTTT.

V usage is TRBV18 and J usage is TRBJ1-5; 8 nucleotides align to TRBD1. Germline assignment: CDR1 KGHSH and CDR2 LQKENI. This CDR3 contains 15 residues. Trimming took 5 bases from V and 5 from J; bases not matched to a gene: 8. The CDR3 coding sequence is TGTGCCAGCTCAAAGGGACAGGAGACTTATCAGCCCCAGCATTTT. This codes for CASSKGQETYQPQHF.

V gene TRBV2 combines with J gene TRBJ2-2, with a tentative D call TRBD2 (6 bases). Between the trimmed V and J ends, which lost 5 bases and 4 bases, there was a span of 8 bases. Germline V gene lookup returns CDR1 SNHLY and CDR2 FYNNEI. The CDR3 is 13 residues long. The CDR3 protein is CASSRRVTGELFF. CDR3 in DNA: TGTGCCAGCAGTAGGAGGGTCACCGGGGAGCTGTTTTTT.

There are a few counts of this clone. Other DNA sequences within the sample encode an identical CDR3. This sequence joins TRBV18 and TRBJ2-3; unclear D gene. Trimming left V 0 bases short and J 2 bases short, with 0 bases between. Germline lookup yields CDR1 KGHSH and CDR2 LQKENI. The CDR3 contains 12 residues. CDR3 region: CASSPPTDTQYF. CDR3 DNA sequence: TGTGCCAGCTCACCACCCACAGATACGCAGTATTTT.

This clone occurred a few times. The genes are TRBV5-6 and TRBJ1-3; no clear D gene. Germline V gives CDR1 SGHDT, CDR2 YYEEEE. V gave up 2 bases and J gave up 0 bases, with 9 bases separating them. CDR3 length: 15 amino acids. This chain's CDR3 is CASSFQSSSGNTIYF. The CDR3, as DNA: TGTGCCAGCAGCTTTCAGAGCAGCTCTGGAAACACCATATATTTT.

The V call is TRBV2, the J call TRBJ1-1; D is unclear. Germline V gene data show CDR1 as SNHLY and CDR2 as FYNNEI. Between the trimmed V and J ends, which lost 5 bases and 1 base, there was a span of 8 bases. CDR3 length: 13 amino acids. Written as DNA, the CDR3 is TGTGCCAGCAGTTATAACAGGAACACTGAAGCTTTCTTT. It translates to CASSYNRNTEAFF.

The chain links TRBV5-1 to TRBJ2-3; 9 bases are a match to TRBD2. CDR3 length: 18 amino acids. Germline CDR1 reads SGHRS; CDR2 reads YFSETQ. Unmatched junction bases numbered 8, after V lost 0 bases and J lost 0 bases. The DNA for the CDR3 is TGCGCCAGCAGCTTGGGGGGGACTAGCAGGACTAGCACAGATACGCAGTATTTT. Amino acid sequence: CASSLGGTSRTSTDTQYF.

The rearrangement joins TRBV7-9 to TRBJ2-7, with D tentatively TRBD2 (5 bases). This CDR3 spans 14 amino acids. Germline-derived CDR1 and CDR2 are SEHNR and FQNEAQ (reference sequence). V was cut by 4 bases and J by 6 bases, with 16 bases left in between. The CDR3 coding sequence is TGTGCCAGCAGCTCGGAAACTAGTACGACCGAGCAGTACTTC. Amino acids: CASSSETSTTEQYF. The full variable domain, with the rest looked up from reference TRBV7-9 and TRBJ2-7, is DTGVSQNPRHKITKRGQNVTFRCDPISEHNRLYWYRQTLGQGPEFLTYFQNEAQLEKSRLLSDRFSAERPKGSFSTLEIQRTEQGDSAMYLCASSSETSTTEQYFGPGTRLTVT.

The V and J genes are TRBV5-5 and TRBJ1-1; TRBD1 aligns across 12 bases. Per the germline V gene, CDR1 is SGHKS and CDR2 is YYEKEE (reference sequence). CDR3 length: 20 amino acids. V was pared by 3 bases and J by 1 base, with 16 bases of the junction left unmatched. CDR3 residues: CASSYLLVPGQGARNTEAFF. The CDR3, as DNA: TGTGCCAGCAGCTACTTGTTGGTCCCGGGACAGGGGGCCCGGAACACTGAAGCTTTCTTT. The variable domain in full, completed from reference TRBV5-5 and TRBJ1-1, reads DAGVTQSPTHLIKTRGQQVTLRCSPISGHKSVSWYQQVLGQGPQFIFQYYEKEERGRGNFPDRFSARQFPNYSSELNVNALLLGDSALYLCASSYLLVPGQGARNTEAFFGQGTRLTVV.

Here the CDR3 DNA reads TGTGCCAGCAGCGACGGGGGAGACACAGGCTCCTACAATGAGCAGTTCTTC. This translates into CASSDGGDTGSYNEQFF. This sequence joins TRBV9 and TRBJ2-1; maybe TRBD2 (6 bases). The CDR3 is made up of 17 amino acids. In germline, CDR1 is SGDLS, CDR2 YYNGEE. Trimming stripped 3 bases from V and 0 bases from J, with 16 bases between.